This T cell receptor beta chain was observed in a study of blood T cell repertoires in COVID-19. Study-level information: Donors in the United States, Italy and Spain gave samples during acute or convalescent COVID-19. In each case, the material was cDNA or gDNA derived from T cells, B-cell-depleted T cells, or PBMCs.

Per the authors' pipeline: Amplification of reference gene primers provided the estimated nucleated cell counts. Sequenced by immunoSEQ multiplex PCR; TCRdb stores in-frame clones only, minus some. That table furnishes V, J and clone size, whereas the DNA furnished D and trimming. Among about 210,000 clones listed, roughly 85% were seen once. Seattle patients were enrolled during active infection and followed longitudinally. With V trimmed by 7 bases and J by 1 base, 7 bases remained unmatched. Germline-derived CDR1 and CDR2 are SNHLY and FYNNEI. The CDR3 sequence is 14 residues long. The rearrangement links TRBV2 to TRBJ2-7, with TRBD1 matching over 7 bases. The sequenced sample consisted of peripheral blood. This TCR was sampled from a man aged 50 to 59 with COVID-19, enrolled during active disease. CDR3 DNA sequence: TGTGCCAGCAAAAAAGACAGGGCGTCCTACGAGCAGTACTTC. This sequence encodes CASKKDRASYEQYF.